The rows below give T cell receptor beta chains drawn from one sample of a study of cytomegalovirus exposure and HLA in healthy donors. The repertoire was sequenced with immunoSEQ multiplex PCR; TCRdb's copy has only in-frame clones and lacks some. Of roughly 50,000 clones in the sample, 90% were seen once. The sequenced sample consisted of PBMCs. The source of these receptors is a man between 18 and 29 years old in good health and CMV-seronegative. CDR3s include the opening cysteine and the closing phenylalanine or tryptophan. A D gene is named only where the DNA matches it firmly. Size is stated for part of the rows, as once, few or many counts, or as a class when the clone is expanded.

size	J	D	V	DNA	CDR3
.	TRBJ2-6	TRBD2	TRBV28	TGTGCCAGCAGCTTACTAGCGGAGGCGGGGGCCAACGTCCTGACTTTC	CASSLLAEAGANVLTF
.	TRBJ2-7	TRBD2	TRBV27	TGTGCCAGCAGCGCTAGCGGGACCATCTACGAGCAGTACTTC	CASSASGTIYEQYF
.	TRBJ2-3	.	TRBV7-8	TGTGCCAGCAGCCTAGGGACTGGGCGAAACACAGATACGCAGTATTTT	CASSLGTGRNTDTQYF
once	TRBJ2-7	.	TRBV28	TGTGCCAGCAGCTACGGTCCTTCCTACGAGCAGTACTTC	CASSYGPSYEQYF
few	TRBJ2-7	.	TRBV27	TGTGCCAGCAGGACTGGCGGCTACGAGCAGTACTTC	CASRTGGYEQYF
once	TRBJ2-2	.	TRBV7-9	TGTGCCAGCAGCTTGGCAGAGAACACCGGGGAGCTGTTTTTT	CASSLAENTGELFF
.	TRBJ2-1	TRBD2	TRBV5-1	TGCGCCAGCAGCTTGTACTACGCGGGGGTCTCCTACAATGAGCAGTTCTTC	CASSLYYAGVSYNEQFF
.	TRBJ2-5	TRBD1	TRBV11-2	TGTGCCAGCAGCTCAACAGGGGAACGCACGACCCAGTACTTC	CASSSTGERTTQYF
.	TRBJ2-7	TRBD2	TRBV27	TGTGCCAGCAGTTTGGGGCCTAGCGGGAGCTACGAGCAGTACTTC	CASSLGPSGSYEQYF
.	TRBJ2-3	TRBD2	TRBV29-1	TGCAGCGTAGAGACTAGCGGGCGTACCACAGATACGCAGTATTTT	CSVETSGRTTDTQYF
.	TRBJ2-1	.	TRBV6-6	TGTGCCAGCAGTTACGGACAGGAGGGTGAGCAGTTCTTC	CASSYGQEGEQFF
.	TRBJ2-5	TRBD2	TRBV4-2	TGTGCCAGCAGCCAAGGTCCGGGAGGGCCCCATGAGACCCAGTACTTC	CASSQGPGGPHETQYF
.	TRBJ2-3	TRBD2	TRBV29-1	TGCAGCGTTGATGGGACAGGTCTAGCGGGAGGTGTAGATACGCAGTATTTT	CSVDGTGLAGGVDTQYF
.	TRBJ2-1	TRBD2	TRBV9	TGTGCCAGCAGCGTGGGGGCGGGAGGGCCCCATGAGCAGTTCTTC	CASSVGAGGPHEQFF
.	TRBJ1-5	.	TRBV28	TGTGCCAGCAGTTTTGGTGCGTATCAGCCCCAGCATTTT	CASSFGAYQPQHF
.	TRBJ2-7	.	TRBV28	TGTGCCAGCAGTCCGACAAATCCCTACGAGCAGTACTTC	CASSPTNPYEQYF
.	TRBJ1-1	TRBD1	TRBV11-3	TGTGCCAGCAGCCCAGACAGGGGCCCTGAAGCTTTCTTT	CASSPDRGPEAFF
.	TRBJ2-1	.	TRBV9	TGTGCCAGCAGCACGCCGGGGGTACACAATGAGCAGTTCTTC	CASSTPGVHNEQFF
.	TRBJ1-1	.	TRBV7-9	TGTGCCAGCAGCTTACGTGAGACAGATGAAGCTTTCTTT	CASSLRETDEAFF
.	TRBJ1-5	.	TRBV28	TGTGCCAGCAGTAAGCGGGAGTGGTATAGCAATCAGCCCCAGCATTTT	CASSKREWYSNQPQHF
.	TRBJ2-7	.	TRBV29-1	TGCAGCGTTGTAAATAACTACGAGCAGTACTTC	CSVVNNYEQYF
.	TRBJ2-7	TRBD2	TRBV28	TGTGCCAGCAGATCACCCGGGACTAGCGGTACCTACGAGCAGTACTTC	CASRSPGTSGTYEQYF
.	TRBJ2-3	TRBD2	TRBV10-1	TGCGCCAGCAGTGAGGTTAGCGGGAAAAGCACAGATACGCAGTATTTT	CASSEVSGKSTDTQYF
.	TRBJ1-1	TRBD1	TRBV11-3	TGTGCCAGCAGCGCCAGACAGGGGGACACTGAAGCTTTCTTT	CASSARQGDTEAFF
.	TRBJ1-1	.	TRBV30	TGTGCCTGGGGGGCGGGGGACACTGAAGCTTTCTTT	CAWGAGDTEAFF
.	TRBJ1-1	.	TRBV2	TGTGCCAGCATTTACGGTTTTACTGAAGCTTTCTTT	CASIYGFTEAFF
.	TRBJ1-4	.	TRBV9	TGTGCCAGCAGCAACTCCGGGTGGGGAGATGGGGCTAATGAAAAACTGTTTTTT	CASSNSGWGDGANEKLFF
.	TRBJ2-5	.	TRBV7-9	TGTGCCAGCAGCCAAAAAGAGACCCAGTACTTC	CASSQKETQYF
.	TRBJ2-1	TRBD2	TRBV28	TGTGCGTATCGCGGGGGAAACAATGAGCAGTTCTTC	CAYRGGNNEQFF
.	TRBJ2-3	TRBD2	TRBV27	TGTGCCAGCAGTTTGGGAGGGACAGATACGCAGTATTTT	CASSLGGTDTQYF
.	TRBJ2-7	TRBD2	TRBV15	TGTGCCACCAGCAAATCCTTTAGCGGGACTAGCGGGAGATACGAGCAGTACTTC	CATSKSFSGTSGRYEQYF
.	TRBJ1-1	.	TRBV11-2	TGTGCCAGCAGCTTAGGACAGATTGAAGCTTTCTTT	CASSLGQIEAFF
.	TRBJ2-6	.	TRBV7-9	TGTGCCAGCAGCGGAGAACAGGGCTCTGGGGCCAACGTCCTGACTTTC	CASSGEQGSGANVLTF
.	TRBJ2-7	TRBD2	TRBV2	TGTGCCAGCAGTGAAGGGCGGGACTACTCCTACGAGCAGTACTTC	CASSEGRDYSYEQYF